This T cell receptor (beta chain) was captured by sequencing in a study of vaccination and CD4 T cells after COVID-19. Overall study: Convalescent patients gave post-COVID blood a median around 91 days post-diagnosis, range 35 to 161.

The CDR3 runs 14 residues. With 3 bases clipped from V and 4 bases from J, the junction kept 5 bases outside the gene matches. In germline, CDR1 is SGHRS, CDR2 YFSETQ. An Oncomine TCR Beta short-read assay was used to sequence the DNA from cultured CD4+ T cells. TCRdb re-analysed the PCR reads in MiXCR, keeping a single row per CDR3 protein. The data contain 14,000 to 15,000 distinct CDR3 sequences, about 50% of them singletons. In its sample, this clonotype was seen a few times. Antigen unknown. Treatment denoted: roughly ten-day PBMC culture with coronavirus spike peptide pools or control peptides (ViraFEST assay). Following culture for about ten days, CD4+ T cells were isolated by negative selection.

V is TRBV5-1 and J is TRBJ2-3, with TRBD2 matching 7 bases. This sequence originates from a human donor who had recovered from COVID-19. The specimen was CD4+ T cells from blood, cultured in vitro. The CDR3 nucleotides read TGCGCCAGCAGCTGGGCGGGAGAGGCAGATACGCAGTATTTT. This codes for CASSWAGEADTQYF.